The 30 T cell receptor beta chains reported below all come from one sample, sequenced in a study of cytomegalovirus exposure and HLA in healthy donors. PCR involved 60 Vbeta and 13 Jbeta primers. Only in-frame clones appear in the TCRdb table, and some are missing; sequencing was by immunoSEQ multiplex PCR. Of roughly 83,000 clones in the sample, under 80% were seen once. Specimen: PBMCs. The receptors were sampled from a man between 60 and 75 years old in good health and CMV-seronegative.

In this sample, this clone turned up a few times. V is TRBV5-4 and J is TRBJ1-1, with 8 bases lining up with TRBD1. In germline, CDR1 is SGHNT, CDR2 YYREEE (reference sequence). V shed 5 bases, J shed 2 bases, and the junction held 8 bases outside the gene matches. The CDR3 is 15 residues long. In DNA, the CDR3 is TGTGCCAGCAGTACCCAGGGGGCCGATAACACTGAAGCTTTCTTT. Amino acids: CASSTQGADNTEAFF.

The chain has TRBV5-1 and TRBJ2-7, with a tentative D call TRBD1 (6 bases). Germline V CDR1 and CDR2: SGHRS, YFSETQ. V was cut by 0 bases and J by 5 bases, with 15 bases left in between. The CDR3 is made up of 15 amino acids. DNA for the CDR3: TGCGCCAGCAGCTTGGGGTCAGGGGAAAGTCACGAGCAGTACTTC. This codes for CASSLGSGESHEQYF.

The chain joins TRBV7-3 to TRBJ2-2, with D maybe TRBD1 (6 bases). The germline V and J ends were trimmed by 8 bases and 4 bases, with 14 bases remaining between them. The CDR3 sequence is 14 residues long. Germline assignment: CDR1 SGHTA and CDR2 FQGTGA. The CDR3 region has the DNA TGTGCCAGCTCAAAGCAGGGGAGCACCGGGGAGCTGTTTTTT. It is translated as CASSKQGSTGELFF.

In DNA, the CDR3 is TGTGCCACTACGCGGGGGGGCAGCACCGGGGAGCTGTTTTTT. This encodes CATTRGGSTGELFF. V usage is TRBV6-1 and J usage is TRBJ2-2; 9 bases fit TRBD2. The CDR3 spans 14 residues. The V segment lost 10 bases and the J segment 4 bases; nucleotides outside the gene matches: 7. Germline CDR1 is MNHNS and CDR2 is SASEGT.

This clone was counted once. The chain couples TRBV30 to TRBJ2-7; tentative D call: TRBD2 (5 bases). This CDR3 is 15 amino acids long. Trimming took 0 bases from V and 5 from J, leaving 17 bases between them. The germline gives CDR1 GTSNPN, CDR2 SVGIG (reference sequence). CDR3 loop: CAWSVGRTAYHEQYF. CDR3 bases: TGTGCCTGGAGTGTCGGCCGGACTGCCTACCACGAGCAGTACTTC.

The rearrangement joins TRBV5-1 to TRBJ2-2; 7 bases line up with TRBD1. V gave up 4 bases and J gave up 0 bases; unmatched junction bases: 6. Germline values: CDR1 SGHRS, CDR2 YFSETQ. This CDR3 contains 16 residues. CDR3: CASSGTGTANTGELFF. CDR3 in DNA: TGCGCCAGCAGCGGCACCGGGACAGCGAACACCGGGGAGCTGTTTTTT.

The rearrangement uses TRBV5-6 and TRBJ1-2; 7 nucleotides line up with TRBD1. CDR3 length: 14 amino acids. Per the germline V gene, CDR1 is SGHDT and CDR2 is YYEEEE. Trimming removed 0 bases from V and 2 bases from J; junction bases left unmatched: 1. Written as DNA, the CDR3 is TGTGCCAGCAGCTTGGGACAGGGAAACTATGGCTACACCTTC. It is translated as CASSLGQGNYGYTF.

The rearrangement uses TRBV11-3 and TRBJ2-3, with D unclear. This CDR3 has 14 amino acids. Germline values: CDR1 SGHNT, CDR2 YENEEA. The germline V and J ends were trimmed by 2 bases and 1 base, with 7 bases remaining between them. CDR3 in amino acids: CASSLSAGTDTQYF. CDR3 coding DNA: TGTGCCAGCAGCTTAAGTGCGGGCACAGATACGCAGTATTTT. The whole variable domain, filled in from reference TRBV11-3 and TRBJ2-3, reads EAGVVQSPRYKIIEKKQPVAFWCNPISGHNTLYWYLQNLGQGPELLIRYENEEAVDDSQLPKDRFSAERLKGVDSTLKIQPAELGDSAVYLCASSLSAGTDTQYFGPGTRLTVL.

The chain employs TRBV4-2 and TRBJ1-5; D might be TRBD1 (5 bases). With 0 bases removed from V and 6 bases from J, the gap between germline ends came to 24 bases. The CDR3 spans 19 residues. Germline loops: CDR1 LGHNA, CDR2 YNFKEQ. The DNA for the CDR3 is TGTGCCAGCAGCCAAGATGACGGCGCTCGGGACTTTATGGGTCAGCCCCAGCATTTT. Residues: CASSQDDGARDFMGQPQHF.

This chain uses TRBV2 with TRBJ2-3; D unresolved. V shed 8 bases and J shed 6 bases, with 12 bases lying between them. The germline gives CDR1 SNHLY, CDR2 FYNNEI. The CDR3 is 12 amino acids. Here the CDR3 reads CASVVRRDTQYF. For the CDR3, the DNA is TGTGCCAGCGTGGTCCGGCGGGATACGCAGTATTTT.

V is TRBV30 and J is TRBJ2-7; 7 bases are shared with TRBD2. Germline V gene data show CDR1 as GTSNPN and CDR2 as SVGIG (reference sequence). This CDR3 is built from 13 residues. Losses at the gene ends were 2 bases for V and 1 base for J; bases not matched to a gene: 2. CDR3 bases: TGTGCCTGGAGTTGGGGGGGATCCTACGAGCAGTACTTC. This translates into CAWSWGGSYEQYF.

This rearrangement joins TRBV5-6 to TRBJ1-5, with 9 bases aligning to TRBD1. This CDR3 is built from 14 residues. After removal of 2 bases from V and 6 bases from J, the junction contained 3 bases not matched to a gene. Germline assignment: CDR1 SGHDT and CDR2 YYEEEE. In DNA, the CDR3 is TGTGCCAGCAGCTTTGGGGACAGGGTTCAGCCCCAGCATTTT. It is translated as CASSFGDRVQPQHF.

This chain joins TRBV5-1 and TRBJ1-2; D is possibly TRBD1 (6 bases). Trimming shortened V by 4 bases and J by 0 bases, and 13 bases separated the two germline ends. CDR1 and CDR2 from the germline V gene are SGHRS and YFSETQ. This CDR3 contains 15 residues. CDR3 protein: CASSLRDTTNYGYTF. DNA of the CDR3: TGCGCCAGCAGCCTCCGGGACACCACTAACTATGGCTACACCTTC.

This sequence joins TRBV7-9 and TRBJ1-1; D unclear. Germline assignment: CDR1 SEHNR and CDR2 FQNEAQ (reference sequence). Trimming shortened V by 1 base and J by 3 bases, and 12 bases separated the two germline ends. The CDR3 is 15 amino acids. The CDR3 region is CASSLETLQHTEAFF. CDR3 nucleotides: TGTGCCAGCAGCTTAGAGACTCTCCAGCACACTGAAGCTTTCTTT.

The chain recombines TRBV7-6 with TRBJ1-1; 10 bases align to TRBD1. With 5 bases clipped from V and 1 base from J, the junction kept 7 bases outside the gene matches. Per the germline V gene, CDR1 is SGHVS and CDR2 is FNYEAQ. The CDR3 length is 16 residues. The CDR3 DNA is TGTGCCAGCAGCCCCATGACAGGGGGCCCGAACACTGAAGCTTTCTTT. Protein sequence: CASSPMTGGPNTEAFF.

V and J are TRBV23-1 and TRBJ1-6; TRBD1 aligns across 8 bases. TRBV23-1 is noted as an ORF with a role that remains uncertain. This CDR3 spans 18 amino acids. Losses at the gene ends were 4 bases for V and 0 bases for J; bases not matched to a gene: 8. The CDR3, as DNA: TGCGCCAGCAGTCCTAGCGTCGGACAGGGCTCCTATAATTCACCCCTCCACTTT. Protein product: CASSPSVGQGSYNSPLHF.

The J gene is TRBJ1-2, the V gene TRBV6-6, with 7 bases aligning to TRBD1. In germline, CDR1 is MNHNY, CDR2 SVGAGI (reference sequence). Losses at the gene ends were 10 bases for V and 6 bases for J; bases not matched to a gene: 14. The CDR3 spans 14 residues. CDR3 nucleotide sequence: TGTGCCATCAGCGGACAGGTCTGGGGCGATGGCTACACCTTC. Translated, it gives CAISGQVWGDGYTF.

This sequence joins TRBV4-1 and TRBJ2-3; a possible D gene is TRBD2 (5 bases). Trimming took off 2 bases at V and 3 bases at J, with 12 bases between the two ends. This CDR3 spans 15 amino acids. Germline V CDR1 and CDR2: MGHRA, YSYEKL. In DNA form, the CDR3 reads TGCGCCAGCAGCCAACATAGCGCCCTGACAGATACGCAGTATTTT. Protein: CASSQHSALTDTQYF.

V usage is TRBV4-2 and J usage is TRBJ1-1; D not certain. CDR1 is LGHNA, CDR2 YNFKEQ, per germline. The CDR3 is 16 residues long. Trimming took off 1 base at V and 1 base at J, with 13 bases between the two ends. The CDR3 region is CASSQGYPGENTEAFF. The DNA for the CDR3 is TGTGCCAGCAGCCAAGGCTATCCGGGAGAGAACACTGAAGCTTTCTTT.

The chain is built from TRBV19 and TRBJ1-4; no clear D. The CDR3 is 17 residues long. Germline V gene data show CDR1 as LNHDA and CDR2 as SQIVND (reference sequence). Trimming pared 5 bases from V and 0 bases from J, leaving 16 bases between. Written as DNA, the CDR3 is TGTGCCAGTAGTCCCATGGGCAGGTCTGCAACTAATGAAAAACTGTTTTTT. This codes for CASSPMGRSATNEKLFF.

This clone appeared once. This sequence joins TRBV30 and TRBJ2-4; 7 nucleotides align to TRBD2. V shed 4 bases and J 8 bases; nucleotides not matched to a gene: 11. The CDR3 length is 14 residues. The germline CDR1 and CDR2 sequences are GTSNPN and SVGIG (reference sequence). This CDR3 reads CAWNVGDYGDIQYF. CDR3 sequence (DNA): TGTGCCTGGAACGTGGGGGACTATGGAGACATTCAGTACTTC.

Concerning this clone itself: Other DNA sequences in this specimen translate into the identical CDR3. V usage is TRBV9 and J usage is TRBJ2-2; D is uncertain. V lost 4 bases, J lost 3 bases, and 4 bases lay in between. This CDR3 has 12 amino acids. Germline lookup yields CDR1 SGDLS and CDR2 YYNGEE. The CDR3 reads CASSLYTGELFF. CDR3 sequence (DNA): TGTGCCAGCAGCCTCTACACCGGGGAGCTGTTTTTT.

This clone has more than one count but fewer than ten. The gene calls are TRBV19 and TRBJ2-1; D may be TRBD2 (5 bases). The germline V and J ends were trimmed by 2 bases and 8 bases, with 13 bases remaining between them. Looked up from germline, CDR1 is LNHDA and CDR2 is SQIVND (reference sequence). The CDR3 covers 14 residues. The CDR3 loop reads CASSITLAGDEQFF. CDR3 bases: TGTGCCAGTAGTATAACGCTAGCCGGGGATGAGCAGTTCTTC.

The chain uses TRBV19 and TRBJ1-2; TRBD1 aligns across 8 bases. Germline V lookup: CDR1 LNHDA, CDR2 SQIVND (reference sequence). Unmatched junction bases numbered 5, after V lost 7 bases and J lost 4 bases. The CDR3 contains 13 residues. DNA for the CDR3: TGTGCCAGTAACCCACAGGGGGGCTATGGCTACACCTTC. This gives the protein CASNPQGGYGYTF.

The chain is built from TRBV11-2 and TRBJ1-2; D is perhaps TRBD1 (6 bases). The CDR3 sequence is 13 residues long. Trimming cost V 4 bases and J 4 bases, with 10 bases left between them. CDR1 SGHAT and CDR2 FQNNGV come from the germline V gene. CDR3 bases: TGTGCCAGCAGCTCGGACAGCCTCTATGGCTACACCTTC. It yields the protein CASSSDSLYGYTF. The full variable domain, in which reference TRBV11-2 and TRBJ1-2 provide the parts outside the CDR3, is EAGVAQSPRYKIIEKRQSVAFWCNPISGHATLYWYQQILGQGPKLLIQFQNNGVVDDSQLPKDRFSAERLKGVDSTLKIQPAKLEDSAVYLCASSSDSLYGYTFGSGTRLTVV.

There are a few counts of this clone. The rearrangement links TRBV6-6 to TRBJ2-3; 7 nucleotides match TRBD2. The junction had 4 bases not matched to a gene; V was cut back by 7 bases and J by 6 bases. Germline CDR1 MNHNY, CDR2 SVGAGI (reference sequence). This CDR3 is built from 12 residues. The CDR3 protein is CASIYGGDTQYF. As DNA, the CDR3 is TGTGCCAGCATCTACGGGGGGGATACGCAGTATTTT.

The chain is built from TRBV2 and TRBJ1-2, with D possibly being TRBD1 (6 bases). Germline V CDR1 and CDR2: SNHLY, FYNNEI. Trimming cost V 8 bases and J 4 bases, with 14 bases left between them. The CDR3 has 13 amino acids. The CDR3 sequence: CASERGAVYGYTF. CDR3 in DNA: TGTGCCAGCGAACGGGGGGCGGTCTATGGCTACACCTTC.

The chain couples TRBV12-5 to TRBJ2-3; TRBD2 matches at 8 bases. V lost 2 bases to trimming and J lost 3 bases; unmatched junction nucleotides: 7. Germline lookup yields CDR1 LGHNT and CDR2 FRNRAP. The CDR3 extends over 16 amino acids. This CDR3 is CASGLYLGGGTDTQYF. The CDR3 region has the DNA TGTGCTAGTGGTTTGTATCTCGGGGGGGGGACAGATACGCAGTATTTT.

This chain uses TRBV13 with TRBJ2-2; TRBD1 is a possible D gene (6 bases). Germline V gene lookup returns CDR1 PRHDT and CDR2 FYEKMQ (reference sequence). Deletions cut 6 bases from V and 7 bases from J, with 18 bases between. The CDR3 length is 15 residues. CDR3 nucleotide sequence: TGTGCCAGCAGTCTTACGGACGGGACACGCGGGGAGCTGTTTTTT. Amino acids: CASSLTDGTRGELFF.

This sequence joins TRBV9 and TRBJ2-1, with 8 positions matching TRBD2. Germline CDR1 SGDLS, CDR2 YYNGEE. The J segment lost 4 bases and the V segment lost 3 bases, leaving 9 bases of the junction unmatched. The CDR3 runs 16 residues. CDR3: CASSASTRGAYNEQFF. For the CDR3, the DNA is TGTGCCAGCAGCGCTAGTACGCGGGGGGCATACAATGAGCAGTTCTTC.